These 20 T cell receptor beta chains came from one sample sequenced in a study of cytomegalovirus exposure and HLA in healthy donors. The primer mix had 60 Vbeta and 13 Jbeta primers. TCRdb's copy holds only in-frame clones and misses some; the assay was immunoSEQ multiplex PCR. The sample contains more than 140,000 clones, roughly 82% of which appear only once. Sequenced material: PBMCs. The origin of the receptors is a man aged 18 to 30 in good health and CMV-seropositive.

The rearrangement links TRBV20-1 to TRBJ1-1; D is perhaps TRBD1 (6 bases). Trimming stripped 5 bases from V and 5 bases from J, with 9 bases between. Germline CDR1 and CDR2: DFQATT and SNEGSKA (reference sequence). The length of the CDR3 is 11 residues. CDR3 sequence (DNA): TGCAGTGCTCATACAGGGACTGAAGCTTTCTTT. Protein: CSAHTGTEAFF.

This clone was seen a handful of times. The chain carries TRBV29-1 and TRBJ2-5, with TRBD1 as a possible D gene (5 bases). V was trimmed by 1 base and J by 1 base, leaving 10 bases between them. CDR3 size: 14 residues. Germline CDR1 and CDR2: SQVTM and ANQGSEA. This chain's CDR3 is CSVEGEDSQETQYF. In nucleotides, the CDR3 is TGCAGCGTTGAAGGAGAAGACAGCCAAGAGACCCAGTACTTC.

This sequence joins TRBV6-6 and TRBJ1-2; the D gene is possibly TRBD1 (5 bases). Trimming removed 6 bases from V and 4 bases from J, with 15 bases in between. The CDR3 is 14 amino acids. Per germline, CDR1 MNHNY and CDR2 SVGAGI (reference sequence). CDR3 coding DNA: TGTGCCAGCAGACATTCCGTCGGGGGCTATGGCTACACCTTC. Translating it yields CASRHSVGGYGYTF.

The chain combines TRBV4-1 with TRBJ2-7; 9 bases are a match to TRBD1. The CDR3 loop spans 15 amino acids. Looked up from germline, CDR1 is MGHRA and CDR2 is YSYEKL. With 1 base clipped from V and 5 bases from J, the junction kept 6 bases outside the gene matches. The CDR3 nucleotides read TGCGCCAGCAGCCAAGGGGACAGGGAGTTCGACGAGCAGTACTTC. Translating it yields CASSQGDREFDEQYF.

This chain joins TRBV15 and TRBJ2-7; weak D call: TRBD2 (5 bases). The V gene's germline CDR1 is LNHNV and CDR2 YYDKDF (reference sequence). V gave up 5 bases and J gave up 3 bases, with 17 bases separating them. This CDR3 has 15 residues. The DNA of the CDR3 is TGTGCCACCAGCGCTTCGGGGTCCTTGAGCTACGAGCAGTACTTC. This encodes CATSASGSLSYEQYF.

This rearrangement joins TRBV5-5 to TRBJ2-7; possible D gene TRBD1, 5 bases. V lost 4 bases to trimming and J lost 2 bases, with 10 bases between them. The CDR3 loop spans 13 amino acids. Germline V gives CDR1 SGHKS, CDR2 YYEKEE (reference sequence). CDR3: CASSHGAAYEQYF. The CDR3 DNA reads TGTGCCAGCAGCCATGGGGCCGCCTACGAGCAGTACTTC.

V is TRBV5-1 and J is TRBJ1-4; D is possibly TRBD1 (5 bases). The V gene lost 5 bases and the J gene lost 8 bases, with 16 bases spanning the gap. The CDR3 has 14 residues. Germline CDR1 is SGHRS and CDR2 is YFSETQ. The CDR3 DNA follows: TGCGCCAGCAGACGGGAGACTAGGGGCGAAAAACTGTTTTTT. Translating gives CASRRETRGEKLFF.

This sequence joins TRBV6-5 and TRBJ2-5, with TRBD1 matching 9 bases. Looked up from germline, CDR1 is MNHEY and CDR2 is SVGAGI. CDR3 length: 15 amino acids. V gave up 3 bases and J gave up 4 bases; unmatched junction bases: 6. The CDR3 coding sequence is TGTGCCAGCAGTTATTCGGGACAGGGAACAGAGACCCAGTACTTC. Its protein is CASSYSGQGTETQYF.

The chain employs TRBV4-1 and TRBJ2-2; 8 nucleotides align to TRBD2. The CDR3 consists of 14 residues. The junction had 2 bases not matched to a gene; V was cut back by 4 bases and J by 4 bases. Germline CDR1 and CDR2: MGHRA and YSYEKL. For the CDR3, the DNA is TGCGCCAGCAGCCCGGGACTAGTCACCGGGGAGCTGTTTTTT. Translation: CASSPGLVTGELFF.

The chain has TRBV27 and TRBJ2-5, with TRBD2 matching over 9 bases. The DNA matches TRBJ2-7 better at its end, which makes the J call doubtful. This CDR3 region has 16 residues. Germline values: CDR1 MNHEY, CDR2 SMNVEV (reference sequence). CDR3 region: CASSLKPTSGLYEQYF. Here the CDR3 DNA reads TGTGCCAGCAGTTTAAAACCGACTAGCGGACTATACGAGCAGTACTTC.

The chain couples TRBV28 to TRBJ1-5; TRBD1 aligns across 7 bases. Germline CDR1 reads MDHEN; CDR2 reads SYDVKM. The length of the CDR3 is 17 residues. Trimming cost V 2 bases and J 5 bases; bases outside gene matches: 12. DNA of the CDR3: TGTGCCAGCAGTTTAGCCAGGGGGATTGGTATGGATCAGCCCCAGCATTTT. It is translated as CASSLARGIGMDQPQHF. Drawing the rest from reference TRBV28 and TRBJ1-5, the complete variable domain is DVKVTQSSRYLVKRTGEKVFLECVQDMDHENMFWYRQDPGLGLRLIYFSYDVKMKEKGDIPEGYSVSREKKERFSLILESASTNQTSMYLCASSLARGIGMDQPQHFGDGTRLSIL.

The chain employs TRBV29-1 and TRBJ1-1, with 7 positions matching TRBD1. Losses at the gene ends were 1 base for V and 0 bases for J; bases not matched to a gene: 2. Germline CDR1 and CDR2: SQVTM and ANQGSEA. CDR3 length: 14 amino acids. CDR3 sequence reads: CSVEGGQLNTEAFF. CDR3 nucleotide sequence: TGCAGCGTTGAAGGGGGACAGTTGAACACTGAAGCTTTCTTT.

Details on this clone: At the DNA level, this CDR3 is encoded by other sequences in the same sample as well. V usage is TRBV6-5 and J usage is TRBJ2-7; 10 bases are shared with TRBD2. This CDR3 has 14 residues. Germline V gene data show CDR1 as MNHEY and CDR2 as SVGAGI. Trimming at V came to 4 bases and at J to 0 bases, leaving 0 bases not matched to a gene. CDR3 protein: CASSSSGSSYEQYF. The DNA of the CDR3 is TGTGCCAGCAGTTCTAGCGGGAGCTCCTACGAGCAGTACTTC.

The rearrangement links TRBV28 to TRBJ2-1; 9 bases align to TRBD1. The germline V gene has CDR1 MDHEN and CDR2 SYDVKM. The CDR3 totals 13 residues. Trimming removed 6 bases from V and 3 bases from J; junction bases left unmatched: 0. CDR3 coding DNA: TGTGCCAGCAGGGACAGGGGCTACAATGAGCAGTTCTTC. Translation gives CASRDRGYNEQFF. Full variable domain (remainder filled in from reference TRBV28 and TRBJ2-1): DVKVTQSSRYLVKRTGEKVFLECVQDMDHENMFWYRQDPGLGLRLIYFSYDVKMKEKGDIPEGYSVSREKKERFSLILESASTNQTSMYLCASRDRGYNEQFFGPGTRLTVL.

This chain joins TRBV5-5 and TRBJ2-7, with D perhaps matching TRBD1 (6 bases). The CDR3 sequence is 12 residues long. Trimming shortened V by 4 bases and J by 6 bases, and 11 bases separated the two germline ends. In germline, CDR1 is SGHKS, CDR2 YYEKEE (reference sequence). The CDR3 coding sequence is TGTGCCAGCAGCGGTTCAGGGGCCGAGCAGTACTTC. This codes for CASSGSGAEQYF.

V is TRBV6-1 and J is TRBJ2-5; 9 positions agree with TRBD2. The germline gives CDR1 MNHNS, CDR2 SASEGT. Trimming removed 7 bases from V and 5 bases from J; junction bases left unmatched: 11. The CDR3 sequence is 15 residues long. In DNA, the CDR3 is TGTGCCAGCAACGGGATTAGCGGGAGTGATGAGACCCAGTACTTC. Protein: CASNGISGSDETQYF.

This chain joins TRBV5-6 and TRBJ1-5, with TRBD1 identical over 8 bases. CDR3 length equals 14 residues. The germline V gene encodes CDR1 SGHDT and CDR2 YYEEEE. Trimming removed 4 bases from V and 7 bases from J; junction bases left unmatched: 7. The CDR3 DNA reads TGTGCCAGCAGCCGGGGACAGGTTGCGCAGCCCCAGCATTTT. Its translation is CASSRGQVAQPQHF.

The chain employs TRBV7-6 and TRBJ1-1, with D unresolved. Trimming took 5 bases from V and 2 from J, leaving 9 bases between them. The CDR3 runs 13 residues. The V gene's germline CDR1 is SGHVS and CDR2 FNYEAQ. CDR3 sequence: CASSPRQNTEAFF. The DNA for the CDR3 is TGTGCCAGCAGCCCCAGACAAAACACTGAAGCTTTCTTT.

This chain joins TRBV11-3 and TRBJ2-3; the match to TRBD2 covers 12 bases. The CDR3 runs 17 residues. Germline CDR1 SGHNT, CDR2 YENEEA. Trimming took 0 bases from V and 5 from J; bases not matched to a gene: 6. CDR3: CASSLDATSGRGDTQYF. In DNA form, the CDR3 reads TGTGCCAGCAGCTTAGATGCGACTAGCGGGAGAGGAGATACGCAGTATTTT.

This chain links TRBV5-1 with TRBJ1-5, with D perhaps TRBD1 (5 bases). Trimming stripped 4 bases from V and 1 base from J, with 12 bases between. Germline assignment: CDR1 SGHRS and CDR2 YFSETQ. The CDR3 totals 15 residues. DNA of the CDR3: TGCGCCAGCAGCCCCACCCCAGGGAGCAATCAGCCCCAGCATTTT. Its protein product is CASSPTPGSNQPQHF.